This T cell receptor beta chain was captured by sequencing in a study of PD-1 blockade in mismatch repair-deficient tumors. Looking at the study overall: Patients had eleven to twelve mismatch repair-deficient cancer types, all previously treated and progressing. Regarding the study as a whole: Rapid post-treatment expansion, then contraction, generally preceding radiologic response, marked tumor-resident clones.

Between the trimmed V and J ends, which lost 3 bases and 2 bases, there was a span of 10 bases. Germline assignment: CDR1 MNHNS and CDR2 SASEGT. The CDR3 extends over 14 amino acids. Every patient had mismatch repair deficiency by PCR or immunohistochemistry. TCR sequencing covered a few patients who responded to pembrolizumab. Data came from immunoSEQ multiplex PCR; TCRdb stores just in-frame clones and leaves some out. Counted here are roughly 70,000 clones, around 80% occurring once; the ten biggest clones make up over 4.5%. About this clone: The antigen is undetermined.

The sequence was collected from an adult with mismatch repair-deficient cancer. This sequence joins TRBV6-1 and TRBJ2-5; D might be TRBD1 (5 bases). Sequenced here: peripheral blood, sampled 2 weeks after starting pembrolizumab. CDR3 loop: CASSESAGQETQYF. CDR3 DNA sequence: TGTGCCAGCAGTGAGTCGGCAGGGCAAGAGACCCAGTACTTC.